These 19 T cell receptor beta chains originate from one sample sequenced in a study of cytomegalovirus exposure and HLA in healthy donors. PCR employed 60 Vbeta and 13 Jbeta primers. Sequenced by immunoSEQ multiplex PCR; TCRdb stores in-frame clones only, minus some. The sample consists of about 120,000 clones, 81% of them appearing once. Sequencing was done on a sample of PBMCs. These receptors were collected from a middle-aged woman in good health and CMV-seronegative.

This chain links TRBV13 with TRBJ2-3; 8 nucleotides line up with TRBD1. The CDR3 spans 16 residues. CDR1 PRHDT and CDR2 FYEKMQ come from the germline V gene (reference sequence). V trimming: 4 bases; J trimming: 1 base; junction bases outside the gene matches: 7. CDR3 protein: CASSSPGGFRTDTQYF. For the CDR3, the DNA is TGTGCCAGCAGCTCCCCAGGGGGCTTCCGCACAGATACGCAGTATTTT.

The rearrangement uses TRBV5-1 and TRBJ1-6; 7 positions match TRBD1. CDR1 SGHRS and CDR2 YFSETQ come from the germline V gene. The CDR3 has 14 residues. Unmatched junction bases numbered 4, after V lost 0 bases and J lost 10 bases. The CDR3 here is CASSLGSGGSPLHF. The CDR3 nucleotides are TGCGCCAGCAGCTTGGGGTCAGGGGGATCACCCCTCCACTTT.

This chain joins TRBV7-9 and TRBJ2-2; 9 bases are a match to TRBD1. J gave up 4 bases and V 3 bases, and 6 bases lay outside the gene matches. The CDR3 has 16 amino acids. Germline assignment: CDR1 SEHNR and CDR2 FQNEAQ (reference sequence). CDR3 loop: CASSFGQGFSTGELFF. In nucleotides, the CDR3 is TGTGCCAGCAGCTTCGGACAGGGGTTTTCCACCGGGGAGCTGTTTTTT.

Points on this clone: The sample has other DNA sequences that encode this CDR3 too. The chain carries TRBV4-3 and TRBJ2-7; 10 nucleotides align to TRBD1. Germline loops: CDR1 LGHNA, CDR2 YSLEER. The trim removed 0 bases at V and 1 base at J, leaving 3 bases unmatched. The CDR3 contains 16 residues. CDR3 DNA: TGCGCCAGCAGCCAAGATCGGACAGGGGGGTCCTACGAGCAGTACTTC. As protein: CASSQDRTGGSYEQYF.

CDR3 loop: CASSLRFSGRALNEQFF. CDR3 in DNA: TGTGCCAGCAGTTTACGATTTTCCGGGAGGGCTCTCAATGAGCAGTTCTTC. The chain joins TRBV27 to TRBJ2-1, with 8 bases aligning to TRBD2. The trim removed 2 bases at V and 6 bases at J, leaving 12 bases unmatched. The CDR3 contains 17 residues. Germline V CDR1 and CDR2: MNHEY, SMNVEV (reference sequence).

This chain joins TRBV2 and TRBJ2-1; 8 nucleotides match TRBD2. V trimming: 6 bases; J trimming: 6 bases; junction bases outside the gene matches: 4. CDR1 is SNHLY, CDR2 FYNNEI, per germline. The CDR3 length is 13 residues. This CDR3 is CASSGTRSNEQFF. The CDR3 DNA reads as TGTGCCAGCAGCGGGACTAGGTCCAATGAGCAGTTCTTC. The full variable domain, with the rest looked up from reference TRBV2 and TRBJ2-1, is EPEVTQTPSHQVTQMGQEVILRCVPISNHLYFYWYRQILGQKVEFLVSFYNNEISEKSEIFDDQFSVERPDGSNFTLKIRSTKLEDSAMYFCASSGTRSNEQFFGPGTRLTVL.

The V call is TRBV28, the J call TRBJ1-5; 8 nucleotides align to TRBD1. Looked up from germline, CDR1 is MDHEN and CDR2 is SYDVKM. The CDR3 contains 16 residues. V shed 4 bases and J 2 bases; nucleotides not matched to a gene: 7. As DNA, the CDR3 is TGTGCCAGCAGTTCTCAGGGGGCGTCGGGCAATCAGCCCCAGCATTTT. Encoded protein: CASSSQGASGNQPQHF. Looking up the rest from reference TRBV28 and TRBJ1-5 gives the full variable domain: DVKVTQSSRYLVKRTGEKVFLECVQDMDHENMFWYRQDPGLGLRLIYFSYDVKMKEKGDIPEGYSVSREKKERFSLILESASTNQTSMYLCASSSQGASGNQPQHFGDGTRLSIL.

In nucleotides, the CDR3 is TGTGCCAGCAGCCGGACAGGGGGCTATGGCTACACCTTC. This codes for CASSRTGGYGYTF. V gene TRBV5-4 combines with J gene TRBJ1-2; 10 nucleotides match TRBD1. Germline V gene sequence: CDR1 SGHNT, CDR2 YYREEE (reference sequence). The CDR3 totals 13 residues. V dropped 4 bases and J dropped 4; count of bases not matched to a gene: 1.

DNA for the CDR3: TGTGCCAGCAGCTATGGAGGGCATGGCTACACCTTC. It encodes CASSYGGHGYTF. The rearrangement uses TRBV6-5 and TRBJ1-2; unclear D gene. The germline gives CDR1 MNHEY, CDR2 SVGAGI. The germline V and J ends were trimmed by 6 bases and 6 bases, with 11 bases remaining between them. The CDR3 spans 12 residues.

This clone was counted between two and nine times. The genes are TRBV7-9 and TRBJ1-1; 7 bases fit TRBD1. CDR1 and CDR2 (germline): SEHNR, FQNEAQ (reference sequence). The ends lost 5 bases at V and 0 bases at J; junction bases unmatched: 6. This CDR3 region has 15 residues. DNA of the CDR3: TGTGCCAGCAGCGGTGACAGGGAGATGAACACTGAAGCTTTCTTT. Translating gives CASSGDREMNTEAFF.

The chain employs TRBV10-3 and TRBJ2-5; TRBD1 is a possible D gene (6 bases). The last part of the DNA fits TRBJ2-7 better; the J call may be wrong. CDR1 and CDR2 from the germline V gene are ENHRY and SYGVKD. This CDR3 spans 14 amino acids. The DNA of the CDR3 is TGTGCCATCACCCGCGAAGGGGGTAGCTACGAGCAGTACTTC. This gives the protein CAITREGGSYEQYF.

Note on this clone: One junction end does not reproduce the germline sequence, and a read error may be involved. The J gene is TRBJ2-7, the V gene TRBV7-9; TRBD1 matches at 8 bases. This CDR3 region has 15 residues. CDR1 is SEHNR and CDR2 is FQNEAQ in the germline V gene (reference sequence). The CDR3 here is CSSSLVGTGGYEQYF. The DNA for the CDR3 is TGTTCCAGCAGCTTAGTTGGAACAGGGGGCTACGAGCAGTACTTC.

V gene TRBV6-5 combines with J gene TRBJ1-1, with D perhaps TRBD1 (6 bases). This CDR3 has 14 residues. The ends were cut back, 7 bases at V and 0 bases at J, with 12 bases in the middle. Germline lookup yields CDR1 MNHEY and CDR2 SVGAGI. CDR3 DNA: TGTGCCAGCACAGGGGACGACATGAACACTGAAGCTTTCTTT. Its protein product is CASTGDDMNTEAFF.

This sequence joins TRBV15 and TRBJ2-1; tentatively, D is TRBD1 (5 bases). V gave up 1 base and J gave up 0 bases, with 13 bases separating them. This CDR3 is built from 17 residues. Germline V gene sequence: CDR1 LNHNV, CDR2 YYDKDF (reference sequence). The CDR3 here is CATSRGAGHLSYNEQFF. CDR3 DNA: TGTGCCACCAGCAGAGGGGCAGGACACCTCTCCTACAATGAGCAGTTCTTC.

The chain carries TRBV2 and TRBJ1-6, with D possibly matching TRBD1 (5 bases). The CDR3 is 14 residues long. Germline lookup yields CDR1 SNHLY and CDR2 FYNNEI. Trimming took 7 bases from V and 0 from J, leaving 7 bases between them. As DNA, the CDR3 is TGTGCCAGCACCGGGGGCTCCTATAATTCACCCCTCCACTTT. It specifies CASTGGSYNSPLHF.

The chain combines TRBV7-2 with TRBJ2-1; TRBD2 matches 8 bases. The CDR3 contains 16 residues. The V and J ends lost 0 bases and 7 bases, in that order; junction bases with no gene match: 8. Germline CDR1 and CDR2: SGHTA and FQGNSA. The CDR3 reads CASSLASTGGQNEQFF. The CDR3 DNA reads TGTGCCAGCAGCTTAGCCTCGACGGGAGGGCAAAATGAGCAGTTCTTC.

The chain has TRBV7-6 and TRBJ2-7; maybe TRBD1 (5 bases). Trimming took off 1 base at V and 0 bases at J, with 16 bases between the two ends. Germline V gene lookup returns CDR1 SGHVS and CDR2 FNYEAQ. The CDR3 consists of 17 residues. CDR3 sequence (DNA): TGTGCCAGCAGCTTAGTCCACGGAAGGGGAAGCTCCTACGAGCAGTACTTC. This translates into CASSLVHGRGSSYEQYF. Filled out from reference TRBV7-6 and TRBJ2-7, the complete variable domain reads GAGVSQSPRYKVTKRGQDVALRCDPISGHVSLYWYRQALGQGPEFLTYFNYEAQQDKSGLPNDRFSAERPEGSISTLTIQRTEQRDSAMYRCASSLVHGRGSSYEQYFGPGTRLTVT.

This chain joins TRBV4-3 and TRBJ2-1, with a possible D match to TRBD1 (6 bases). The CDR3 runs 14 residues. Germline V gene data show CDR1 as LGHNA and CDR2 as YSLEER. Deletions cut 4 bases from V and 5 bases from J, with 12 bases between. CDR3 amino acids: CASSLRGWDNEQFF. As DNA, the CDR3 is TGCGCCAGCAGCCTAAGGGGGTGGGACAATGAGCAGTTCTTC.

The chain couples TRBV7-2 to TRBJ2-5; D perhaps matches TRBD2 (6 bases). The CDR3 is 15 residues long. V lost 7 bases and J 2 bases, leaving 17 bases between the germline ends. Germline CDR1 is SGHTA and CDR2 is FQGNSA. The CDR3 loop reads CASTSKLGLQETQYF. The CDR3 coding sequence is TGTGCCAGCACCTCAAAGCTCGGACTACAAGAGACCCAGTACTTC.